Listed here are 30 T cell receptor beta chains from one sample, sequenced in a study of blood T cell repertoires in COVID-19. Repertoires were generated with immunoSEQ multiplex PCR, while TCRdb's copy carries only in-frame clones and drops some. The table shows about 180,000 clones, with 75% to 85% occurring only once. Sequenced sample: PBMCs or T cells enriched from blood (not recorded which). These TCRs come from a man aged 50 or older who had recovered from COVID-19.

This clone was seen only a few times. The chain couples TRBV9 to TRBJ2-7; 11 bases align to TRBD1. After removal of 2 bases from V and 6 bases from J, the junction contained 7 bases not matched to a gene. The V gene's germline CDR1 is SGDLS and CDR2 YYNGEE. The CDR3 runs 15 residues. The CDR3 sequence: CASSVAGTGGGEQYF. CDR3 nucleotides: TGTGCCAGCAGCGTCGCCGGGACAGGGGGTGGCGAGCAGTACTTC.

With regard to this clone: The sample carries other DNA sequences with the same CDR3. The J gene is TRBJ1-4, the V gene TRBV3-1 (or the pseudogene TRBV3-2); 8 bases align to TRBD1. This CDR3 contains 16 residues. Trimming at V came to 0 bases and at J to 4 bases, leaving 4 bases not matched to a gene. Per germline, CDR1 LGHDT and CDR2 YNNKEL (reference sequence). Here the CDR3 DNA reads TGTGCCAGCAGCCAAGATGAGACAGGGGATAATGAAAAACTGTTTTTT. Its protein is CASSQDETGDNEKLFF.

In this sample, this clone turned up once. The chain's CDR3 is CASSVQNSNQPQHF. In nucleotides, the CDR3 is TGTGCCAGTAGTGTACAAAATAGCAATCAGCCCCAGCATTTT. The chain employs TRBV19 and TRBJ1-5; D is uncertain. The CDR3 is 14 amino acids. Germline CDR1 is LNHDA and CDR2 is SQIVND (reference sequence). V gave up 5 bases and J gave up 0 bases, with 8 bases separating them.

The CDR3 nucleotides are TGTGCCAGCAGGGGCAGAAACTATGGCTACACCTTC. Protein: CASRGRNYGYTF. This sequence joins TRBV5-6 and TRBJ1-2, with D unclear. In germline, CDR1 is SGHDT, CDR2 YYEEEE. The CDR3 length is 12 residues. V was pared by 5 bases and J by 2 bases, with 7 bases between.

This chain joins TRBV28 and TRBJ1-6; possibly TRBD1 for D (6 bases). From germline, CDR1 is MDHEN and CDR2 SYDVKM. Trimming removed 6 bases at V and 5 bases at J, with 17 bases between. This CDR3 has 16 amino acids. CDR3 sequence reads: CASRPNTGRDNSPLHF. CDR3 nucleotides: TGTGCCAGCAGGCCTAACACAGGGCGAGATAATTCACCCCTCCACTTT.

The CDR3 DNA follows: TGTGCCAGCAGCCAGACCGGGACAGGGGGTGAAAAACTGTTTTTT. Translation gives CASSQTGTGGEKLFF. The genes are TRBV4-2 and TRBJ1-4, with 11 bases matching TRBD1. The J segment lost 7 bases and the V segment lost 3 bases, leaving 4 bases of the junction unmatched. The CDR3 is 15 residues long. Looked up from germline, CDR1 is LGHNA and CDR2 is YNFKEQ.

The chain uses TRBV13 and TRBJ1-1; tentative D call: TRBD1 (5 bases). V lost 5 bases and J 1 base, leaving 17 bases between the germline ends. CDR1 and CDR2 (germline): PRHDT, FYEKMQ (reference sequence). The CDR3 runs to 16 residues. The CDR3 DNA follows: TGTGCCAGCAGCCCCAGGGAAACGGGTTGGAACACTGAAGCTTTCTTT. Its translation is CASSPRETGWNTEAFF.

The chain is built from TRBV5-1 and TRBJ1-5; 7 positions match TRBD1. Per germline, CDR1 SGHRS and CDR2 YFSETQ. This CDR3 region has 15 residues. The J segment lost 3 bases and the V segment lost 1 base, leaving 4 bases of the junction unmatched. The CDR3 reads CASSLRTGDNQPQHF. The CDR3 bases are TGCGCCAGCAGCTTGAGAACAGGGGACAATCAGCCCCAGCATTTT. The full variable domain, completed using reference TRBV5-1 and TRBJ1-5, is KAGVTQTPRYLIKTRGQQVTLSCSPISGHRSVSWYQQTPGQGLQFLFEYFSETQRNKGNFPGRFSGRQFSNSRSEMNVSTLELGDSALYLCASSLRTGDNQPQHFGDGTRLSIL.

This clone occurred many times. The chain joins TRBV29-1 to TRBJ2-4, with TRBD2 as a possible D gene (5 bases). Germline V gene data show CDR1 as SQVTM and CDR2 as ANQGSEA. The CDR3 runs to 14 residues. The V end lost 7 bases, the J end lost 0 bases, and 13 bases lay between the germline ends. CDR3 region: CSARTDLAKNIQYF. The CDR3 bases are TGCAGCGCTAGGACTGACCTAGCCAAAAACATTCAGTACTTC.

A single count supports this clone. The chain carries TRBV6-9 and TRBJ2-7; 7 bases agree with TRBD1. Germline loops: CDR1 MNHGY, CDR2 SVAAGI. The CDR3 has 15 amino acids. J lost 4 bases, V lost 2 bases, and 8 bases had no gene match. This CDR3 reads CASSYPPGQPYEQYF. CDR3 sequence (DNA): TGTGCCAGCAGTTATCCTCCGGGACAGCCTTACGAGCAGTACTTC.

This clone was seen a single time. The rearrangement uses TRBV7-2 and TRBJ2-5; D is perhaps TRBD2 (6 bases). V lost 5 bases, J lost 4 bases, and 14 bases lay in between. The V gene's germline CDR1 is SGHTA and CDR2 FQGNSA. The CDR3 length is 14 residues. The CDR3 loop reads CASSHPRGSETQYF. CDR3 sequence (DNA): TGTGCCAGCAGCCATCCTCGGGGGTCAGAGACCCAGTACTTC. The full variable domain, completed using reference TRBV7-2 and TRBJ2-5, is GAGVSQSPSNKVTEKGKDVELRCDPISGHTALYWYRQSLGQGLEFLIYFQGNSAPDKSGLPSDRFSAERTGGSVSTLTIQRTQQEDSAVYLCASSHPRGSETQYFGPGTRLLVL.

V usage is TRBV9 and J usage is TRBJ1-3, with D unclear. The CDR3 is 13 residues long. The germline CDR1 and CDR2 sequences are SGDLS and YYNGEE. V dropped 2 bases and J dropped 0 bases, with 3 bases sitting between them. CDR3 protein: CASSVNSGNTIYF. The CDR3 coding sequence is TGTGCCAGCAGCGTCAACTCTGGAAACACCATATATTTT.

The gene calls are TRBV18 and TRBJ2-7; the D is unclear. Germline V gives CDR1 KGHSH, CDR2 LQKENI. There are 12 residues in the CDR3. Trimming took 3 bases from V and 0 from J, leaving 3 bases between them. The CDR3 DNA reads TGTGCCAGCTCACCCAGCTCCTACGAGCAGTACTTC. Encoded protein: CASSPSSYEQYF.

This clone occurred once. This sequence joins TRBV10-2 and TRBJ1-2; 8 nucleotides match TRBD1. CDR3 length equals 17 residues. Germline lookup yields CDR1 WSHSY and CDR2 SAAADI. With 2 bases clipped from V and 2 bases from J, the junction kept 10 bases outside the gene matches. This CDR3 is CASSEIGRTGPNYGYTF. CDR3 nucleotide sequence: TGCGCCAGCAGTGAGATCGGACGGACAGGGCCGAACTATGGCTACACCTTC.

The chain employs TRBV6-1 and TRBJ1-1; D not certain. The germline gives CDR1 MNHNS, CDR2 SASEGT. CDR3 size: 16 residues. V lost 4 bases and J 6 bases, leaving 21 bases between the germline ends. The CDR3 DNA reads as TGTGCCAGCAGTGTCCCCAACCTAATTACCGGGTCTGAAGCTTTCTTT. Residues: CASSVPNLITGSEAFF.

This clone has a single count. The CDR3 is CASSREAGNTIYF. The DNA for the CDR3 is TGCGCCAGCAGCCGGGAGGCTGGAAACACCATATATTTT. The gene calls are TRBV4-1 and TRBJ1-3; unclear D gene. Trimming removed 4 bases from V and 2 bases from J, with 6 bases in between. Germline V gene sequence: CDR1 MGHRA, CDR2 YSYEKL. The CDR3 has 13 residues.

A single count supports this clone. J is TRBJ1-3 and V is TRBV5-5, with 10 bases aligning to TRBD1. J lost 6 bases, V lost 4 bases, and 13 bases had no gene match. CDR1 and CDR2 (germline): SGHKS, YYEKEE (reference sequence). CDR3 size: 17 residues. The CDR3 sequence is CASSLQPPGTGVNTIYF. The CDR3 DNA sequence: TGTGCCAGCAGCCTACAACCACCCGGGACAGGGGTAAACACCATATATTTT.

V usage is TRBV7-2 and J usage is TRBJ2-3; possible D gene TRBD2, 6 bases. The germline V gene encodes CDR1 SGHTA and CDR2 FQGNSA. The V and J ends lost 5 bases and 2 bases respectively, with 11 bases between them. The length of the CDR3 is 14 residues. The CDR3 region is CASSAGLFTDTQYF. CDR3 in DNA: TGTGCCAGCAGCGCCGGACTATTCACAGATACGCAGTATTTT.

The genes are TRBV7-3 and TRBJ1-1; 10 nucleotides align to TRBD1. CDR1 SGHTA and CDR2 FQGTGA come from the germline V gene. The trim removed 5 bases at V and 5 bases at J, leaving 8 bases unmatched. The CDR3 consists of 15 residues. Here the CDR3 DNA reads TGTGCCAGCAGCCTACGGACAGGGGGGATGACTGAAGCTTTCTTT. Protein sequence: CASSLRTGGMTEAFF.

The J gene is TRBJ2-3, the V gene TRBV6-5, with D perhaps TRBD1 (5 bases). The ends were cut back, 2 bases at V and 5 bases at J, with 11 bases in the middle. Germline CDR1 reads MNHEY; CDR2 reads SVGAGI. CDR3 length: 14 residues. CDR3 protein: CASSYRGSRDTQYF. CDR3 sequence (DNA): TGTGCCAGCAGTTACAGGGGCAGTAGAGATACGCAGTATTTT.

The chain is built from TRBV2 and TRBJ2-7; 11 bases map to TRBD2. The CDR3 is made up of 15 amino acids. Germline V gene sequence: CDR1 SNHLY, CDR2 FYNNEI. V lost 5 bases and J lost 3; bases outside the gene matches: 6. CDR3 protein: CASSPASGGLYEQYF. The CDR3 coding sequence is TGTGCCAGCAGTCCTGCTAGCGGGGGGCTCTACGAGCAGTACTTC.

This chain uses TRBV6-5 with TRBJ2-5; possibly TRBD1 for D (6 bases). There are 15 residues in the CDR3. Between the trimmed V and J ends, which lost 7 bases and 4 bases, there was a span of 19 bases. CDR1 and CDR2 from the germline V gene are MNHEY and SVGAGI. This CDR3 reads CASTLGQAKGETQYF. CDR3 sequence (DNA): TGTGCCAGCACCCTGGGACAAGCTAAAGGAGAGACCCAGTACTTC.

The chain combines TRBV28 with TRBJ1-2; a possible D gene is TRBD1 (6 bases). Germline-derived CDR1 and CDR2 are MDHEN and SYDVKM. The CDR3 has 13 residues. Trimming shortened V by 6 bases and J by 2 bases, and 10 bases separated the two germline ends. CDR3 nucleotide sequence: TGTGCCAGCAGGATTGACAGGAACTATGGCTACACCTTC. It is translated as CASRIDRNYGYTF.

V is TRBV9 and J is TRBJ1-1; 9 bases agree with TRBD1. Per the germline V gene, CDR1 is SGDLS and CDR2 is YYNGEE. V lost 6 bases and J lost 5; bases outside the gene matches: 8. The CDR3 covers 14 residues. The CDR3 DNA follows: TGTGCCAGCACCCCGACAGGGGGAAAAACTGAAGCTTTCTTT. It specifies CASTPTGGKTEAFF.

The chain links TRBV5-4 to TRBJ1-4; 10 bases align to TRBD1. Trimming cost V 4 bases and J 1 base; bases outside gene matches: 4. There are 16 residues in the CDR3. Germline CDR1 reads SGHNT; CDR2 reads YYREEE (reference sequence). CDR3 protein: CASSKGDRGTNEKLFF. DNA for the CDR3: TGTGCCAGCAGCAAAGGGGACAGGGGAACTAATGAAAAACTGTTTTTT.

This chain connects TRBV5-1 to TRBJ2-3; TRBD2 is a possible D gene (5 bases). The CDR3 contains 13 residues. Germline V lookup: CDR1 SGHRS, CDR2 YFSETQ. Between the trimmed V and J ends, which lost 5 bases and 4 bases, there was a span of 11 bases. CDR3 protein: CASSGLAPDTQYF. The CDR3, as DNA: TGCGCCAGCAGTGGGCTAGCCCCAGATACGCAGTATTTT.

The genes are TRBV29-1 and TRBJ1-2; D may be TRBD1 (6 bases). The CDR3 has 13 residues. Trimming cost V 2 bases and J 7 bases, with 14 bases left between them. Germline CDR1 is SQVTM and CDR2 is ANQGSEA. The CDR3 nucleotides read TGCAGCGTTGAAACAGGGACCTGGCTTGGCTACACCTTC. Amino acid sequence: CSVETGTWLGYTF.

The chain's CDR3 is CASTPGAYGYTF. As DNA, the CDR3 is TGTGCCAGCACCCCTGGGGCTTATGGCTACACCTTC. This chain links TRBV7-9 with TRBJ1-2, with D perhaps matching TRBD1 (5 bases). V gave up 7 bases and J gave up 5 bases, with 11 bases separating them. Germline CDR1 is SEHNR and CDR2 is FQNEAQ (reference sequence). The CDR3 is made up of 12 amino acids.

The chain has TRBV2 and TRBJ1-1; a possible D gene is TRBD1 (5 bases). The CDR3 spans 12 residues. The germline CDR1 and CDR2 sequences are SNHLY and FYNNEI. V lost 9 bases to trimming and J lost 1 base, with 9 bases between them. CDR3 in amino acids: CASSRENTEAFF. The CDR3 DNA is TGTGCCAGTTCCAGGGAGAACACTGAAGCTTTCTTT. The full variable domain, with the rest looked up from reference TRBV2 and TRBJ1-1, is EPEVTQTPSHQVTQMGQEVILRCVPISNHLYFYWYRQILGQKVEFLVSFYNNEISEKSEIFDDQFSVERPDGSNFTLKIRSTKLEDSAMYFCASSRENTEAFFGQGTRLTVV.

This clone came up once. CDR3 bases: TGTGCCAGCAGCTTAGTAAACAGGGGAACCGGGGAGCTGTTTTTT. The encoded protein is CASSLVNRGTGELFF. The V and J genes are TRBV7-6 and TRBJ2-2, with 7 positions matching TRBD1. CDR1 SGHVS and CDR2 FNYEAQ come from the germline V gene. This CDR3 is 15 amino acids long. V shed 1 base, J shed 5 bases, and the junction held 4 bases outside the gene matches.